This TCR delta chain was obtained from a study of γδ T cells in repeated Plasmodium falciparum infection (dated by TCRdb to about 2021). Describing the broader study: The natural-infection arm enrolled Malian children exposed to intense seasonal malaria transmission and compared the Malian children with Australian children matched for age and gender. Four controlled human malaria infections were administered to about five malaria-naive U.S. adults over approximately 580 days by bites from P. falciparum NF54-infected Anopheles stephensi mosquitoes. Samples from controlled-infection subjects were taken at baseline, just before selected infections, and 21 days after each infection. The gammadelta TCR repertoires from Mali were analysed in two ways: cross-sectionally during periods with no transmission, and longitudinally across episodes of acute febrile malaria. The study examined how repeated Plasmodium falciparum infection shapes the human gammadelta T cell repertoire, using natural infection in Mali and controlled human malaria infection.

What the work shows at the level of the full study, not this receptor alone: Compared with Australian children, Malian children appeared to have Vdelta2-negative gammadelta TCR repertoires that were more clonally expanded, less diverse and less shared. Analysis of inter-individual variability in gammadelta T cell responses was limited by the small size of the controlled-infection cohort. A highly stable polyclonal repertoire over time and infection, with many inter-individual overlapping TCRgamma sequences, was shown by Vgamma9/Vdelta2+ TCR repertoires. Repeated controlled infections appeared to drive waves of new clonotype selection in Vdelta2-negative, largely Vdelta1+, gammadelta TCR repertoires. Generalizability was limited because the Malian cohort came from a small rural village made up predominantly of one ethnic group.

For bulk TCR repertoire analysis, Vgamma9/Vdelta2+ and Vdelta2-negative gammadelta T cell populations were flow-sorted out of peripheral blood mononuclear cells. This clone has a count of ten or more. Its antigen has not been determined. TCRdb's protein, taken from a much larger clone, differs from this DNA's translation at residue 16, likely owing to a read error; the protein displayed comes from the DNA. The germline V gene supplies CDR1 GEAIGNYY and CDR2 EKD. The CDR3 holds 19 amino acids from the cysteine to the phenylalanine. The CDR3 DNA has 57 bases and is translated from base 1. The library came from multiplex PCR. Instrument used: Illumina MiSeq. Both TCR gamma (TRG) and TCR delta (TRD) chains were sequenced from each sorted gammadelta T cell sample. Per the source publication's procedure: Clonotype tree plots, accumulated frequency of the top 20 clonotypes, diversity index (DI) and D75 metrics were included in the repertoire analyses. The public reads were reprocessed by TCRdb using CATT, and rows of matching DNA were later combined. None of the V and J calls come from the authors' own analysis; TCRdb made them. The sample yields tens of thousands of delta-chain clones; less than 1% were counted once. 9.5% to 10% of the sample comes from the top ten.

This sequence was found in a pool of human donors (malaria-infected and uninfected, not separated). The chain was built from TRDV2 and TRDJ1, and 12 junctional nucleotides match TRDD3. The source material was gamma-delta T cells from blood. The DNA is TGTGCCTGTGACACCGGGATCTGGGGGATACGCGGGTACACCGATAGACTCATCTTT. This sequence encodes CACDTGIWGIRGYTDRLIF.